The sequence of this T cell receptor (beta chain) was determined in a study of blood T cell repertoires in COVID-19. In the study overall: Samples of COVID-19 (acute and convalescent) were obtained from the United States, Italy and Spain. T cells, B-cell-depleted T cells, or PBMCs supplied cDNA or gDNA.

Per the authors' pipeline: Counts of nucleated cells, estimated from reference gene primer amplification, were obtained. Using immunoSEQ multiplex PCR, the repertoire was profiled, and TCRdb retains in-frame clones only, with some absent. V, J and clone size are taken as reported in that table, and D and trimming were inferred from the DNA itself. The repertoire includes 150,000 to 200,000 clones, 82% of them detected once, and 8% to 13% sits in the top ten. The V gene's germline CDR1 is MDHEN and CDR2 SYDVKM. The CDR3 extends over 16 amino acids. The V gene end was trimmed by 5 bases and the J gene end by 1 base; junction bases not matched to a gene: 8. Participants were aged about 18 to 90 years from 20 to 30 US areas.

The receptor's source is a man aged 45-60 years who had recovered from COVID-19. V gene TRBV28 combines with J gene TRBJ1-3, with 7 bases matching TRBD1. Sequencing input: PBMCs or T cells enriched from blood (not recorded which). Here the CDR3 reads CASSKLQGLSGNTIYF. CDR3 sequence (DNA): TGTGCCAGCAGTAAACTACAGGGGCTTTCTGGAAACACCATATATTTT.